Listed here is a single TCR beta chain. The entry originates in a study of cytomegalovirus exposure and HLA in healthy donors. Trimming shortened V by 8 bases and J by 0 bases, and 11 bases separated the two germline ends. Looked up from germline, CDR1 is MNHNS and CDR2 is SASEGT. The CDR3 has 13 amino acids. The PCR had 60 Vbeta and 13 Jbeta primers. Generated by immunoSEQ multiplex PCR, the TCRdb table keeps only in-frame clones and is missing some. The sample holds approximately 170,000 clones, about three quarters seen once. The specimen sequenced was PBMCs. This TCR came from a woman between 35 and 50 years old in good health and CMV-seropositive. J is TRBJ2-7 and V is TRBV6-1; D may be TRBD1 (5 bases). The CDR3, as DNA: TGTGCCAGCCATCGCAGGGACTCCTACGAGCAGTACTTC. Amino acids: CASHRRDSYEQYF.